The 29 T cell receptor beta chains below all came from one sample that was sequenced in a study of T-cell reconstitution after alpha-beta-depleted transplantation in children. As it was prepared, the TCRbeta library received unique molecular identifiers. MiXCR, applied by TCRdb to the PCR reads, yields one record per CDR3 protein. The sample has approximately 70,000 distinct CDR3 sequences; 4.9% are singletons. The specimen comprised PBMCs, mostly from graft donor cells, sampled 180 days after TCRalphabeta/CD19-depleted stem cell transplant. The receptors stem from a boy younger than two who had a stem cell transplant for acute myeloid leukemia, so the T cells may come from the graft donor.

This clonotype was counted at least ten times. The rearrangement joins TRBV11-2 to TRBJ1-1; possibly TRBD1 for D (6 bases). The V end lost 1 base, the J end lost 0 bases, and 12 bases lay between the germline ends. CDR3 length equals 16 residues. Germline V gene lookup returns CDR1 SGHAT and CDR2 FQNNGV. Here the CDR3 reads CASSLVQGTLNTEAFF. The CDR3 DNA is TGTGCCAGCAGCTTAGTTCAGGGGACCCTGAACACTGAAGCTTTCTTT. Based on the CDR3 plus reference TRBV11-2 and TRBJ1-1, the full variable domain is EAGVAQSPRYKIIEKRQSVAFWCNPISGHATLYWYQQILGQGPKLLIQFQNNGVVDDSQLPKDRFSAERLKGVDSTLKIQPAKLEDSAVYLCASSLVQGTLNTEAFFGQGTRLTVV.

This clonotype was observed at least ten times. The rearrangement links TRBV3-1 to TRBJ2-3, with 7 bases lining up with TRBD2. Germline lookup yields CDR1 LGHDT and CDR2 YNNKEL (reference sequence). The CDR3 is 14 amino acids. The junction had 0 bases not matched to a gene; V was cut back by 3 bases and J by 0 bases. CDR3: CASSQRGSTDTQYF. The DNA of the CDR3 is TGTGCCAGCAGCCAGCGGGGGAGCACAGATACGCAGTATTTT.

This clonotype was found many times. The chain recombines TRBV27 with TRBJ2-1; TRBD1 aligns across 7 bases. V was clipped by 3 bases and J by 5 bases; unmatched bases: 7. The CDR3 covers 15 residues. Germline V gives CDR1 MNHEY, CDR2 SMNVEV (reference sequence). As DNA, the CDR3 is TGTGCCAGCAGTTTCCGACAGGGTCGCGACAATGAGCAGTTCTTC. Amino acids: CASSFRQGRDNEQFF.

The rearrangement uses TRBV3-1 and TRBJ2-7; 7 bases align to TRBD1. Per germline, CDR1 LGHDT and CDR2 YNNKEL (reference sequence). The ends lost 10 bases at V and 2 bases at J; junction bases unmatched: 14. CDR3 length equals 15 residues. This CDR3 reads CATCQGTVSAYEQYF. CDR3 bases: TGTGCCACCTGCCAAGGGACAGTGAGCGCCTACGAGCAGTACTTC.

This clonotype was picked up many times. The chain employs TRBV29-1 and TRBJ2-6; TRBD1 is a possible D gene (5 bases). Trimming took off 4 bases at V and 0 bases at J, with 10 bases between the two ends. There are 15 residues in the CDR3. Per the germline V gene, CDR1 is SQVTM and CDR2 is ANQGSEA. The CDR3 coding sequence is TGCAGCGTTGCAGTGCAGGGCTCTGGGGCCAACGTCCTGACTTTC. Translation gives CSVAVQGSGANVLTF.

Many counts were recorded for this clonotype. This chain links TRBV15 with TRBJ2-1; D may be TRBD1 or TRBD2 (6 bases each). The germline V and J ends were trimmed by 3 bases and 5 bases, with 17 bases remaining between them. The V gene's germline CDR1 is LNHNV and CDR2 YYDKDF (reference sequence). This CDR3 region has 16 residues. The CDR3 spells CATSSVMGGRDNEQFF. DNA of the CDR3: TGTGCCACCAGCAGTGTAATGGGGGGCCGAGACAATGAGCAGTTCTTC.

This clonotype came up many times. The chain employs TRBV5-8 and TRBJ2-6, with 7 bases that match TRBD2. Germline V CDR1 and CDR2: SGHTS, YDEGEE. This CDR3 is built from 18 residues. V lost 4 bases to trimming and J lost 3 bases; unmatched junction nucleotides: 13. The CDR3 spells CASSLHGGGIVGANVLTF. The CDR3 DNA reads TGTGCCAGCAGCCTTCATGGGGGGGGAATAGTTGGGGCCAACGTCCTGACTTTC.

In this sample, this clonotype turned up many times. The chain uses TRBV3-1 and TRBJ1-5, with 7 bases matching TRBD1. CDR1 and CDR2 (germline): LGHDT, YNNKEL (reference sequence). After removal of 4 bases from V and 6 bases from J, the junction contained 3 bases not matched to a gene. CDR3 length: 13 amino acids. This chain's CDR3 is CASSRGGVQPQHF. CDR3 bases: TGTGCCAGCAGCCGAGGGGGCGTTCAGCCCCAGCATTTT.

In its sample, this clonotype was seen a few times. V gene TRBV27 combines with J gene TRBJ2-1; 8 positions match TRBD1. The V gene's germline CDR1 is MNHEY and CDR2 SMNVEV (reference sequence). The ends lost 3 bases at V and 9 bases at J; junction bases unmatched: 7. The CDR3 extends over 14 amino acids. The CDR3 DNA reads TGTGCCAGCAGTTTGGACAGGGCGACGGGTGAGCAGTTCTTC. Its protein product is CASSLDRATGEQFF.

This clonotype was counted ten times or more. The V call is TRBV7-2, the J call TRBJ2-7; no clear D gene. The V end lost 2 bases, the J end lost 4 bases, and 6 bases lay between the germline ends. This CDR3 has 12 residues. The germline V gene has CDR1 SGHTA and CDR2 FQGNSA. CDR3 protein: CASSLRTYEQYF. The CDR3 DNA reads TGTGCCAGCAGCTTAAGGACGTACGAGCAGTACTTC.

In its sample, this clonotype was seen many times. The CDR3, as DNA: TGTGCCAGCAGCTTAGCGGGTGTTGGGGCCAACGTCCTGACTTTC. As protein: CASSLAGVGANVLTF. The V gene is TRBV7-8, the J gene TRBJ2-6; D remains ambiguous. CDR1 and CDR2 from the germline V gene are SGHVS and FQNEAQ. V shed 0 bases and J shed 3 bases, with 6 bases lying between them. The CDR3 is 15 residues long.

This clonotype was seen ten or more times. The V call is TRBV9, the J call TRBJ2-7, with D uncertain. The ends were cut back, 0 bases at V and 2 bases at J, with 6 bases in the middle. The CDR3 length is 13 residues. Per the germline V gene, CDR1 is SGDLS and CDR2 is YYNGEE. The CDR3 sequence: CASSVGGPYEQYF. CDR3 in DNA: TGTGCCAGCAGCGTAGGAGGACCCTACGAGCAGTACTTC.

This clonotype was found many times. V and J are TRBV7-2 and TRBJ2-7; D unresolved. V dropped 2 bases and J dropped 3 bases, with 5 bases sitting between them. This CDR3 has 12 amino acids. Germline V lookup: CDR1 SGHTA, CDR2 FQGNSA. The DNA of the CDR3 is TGTGCCAGCAGCTTAAATAACTACGAGCAGTACTTC. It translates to CASSLNNYEQYF.

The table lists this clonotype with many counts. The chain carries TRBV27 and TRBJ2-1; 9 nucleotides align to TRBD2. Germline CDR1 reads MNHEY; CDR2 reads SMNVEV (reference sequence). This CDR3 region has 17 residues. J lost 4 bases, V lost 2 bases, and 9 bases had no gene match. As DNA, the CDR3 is TGTGCCAGCAGTTTAGGTAGCGGGGGACTCCTTTACAATGAGCAGTTCTTC. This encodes CASSLGSGGLLYNEQFF.

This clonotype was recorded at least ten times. CDR3 nucleotides: TGCAGTGCTAGAGATCTCCAGGGATCTATGAACACTGAAGCTTTCTTT. Protein sequence: CSARDLQGSMNTEAFF. The chain recombines TRBV20-1 with TRBJ1-1; tentative D call: TRBD1 (5 bases). Germline-derived CDR1 and CDR2 are DFQATT and SNEGSKA (reference sequence). The CDR3 totals 16 residues. Trimming took 0 bases from V and 0 from J, leaving 14 bases between them.

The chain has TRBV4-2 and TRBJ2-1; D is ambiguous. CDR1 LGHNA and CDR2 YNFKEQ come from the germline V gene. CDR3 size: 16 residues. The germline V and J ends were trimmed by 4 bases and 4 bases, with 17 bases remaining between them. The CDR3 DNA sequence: TGTGCCAGCAGCCCCCAGCAGGTCTGCCATTACAATGAGCAGTTCTTC. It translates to CASSPQQVCHYNEQFF.

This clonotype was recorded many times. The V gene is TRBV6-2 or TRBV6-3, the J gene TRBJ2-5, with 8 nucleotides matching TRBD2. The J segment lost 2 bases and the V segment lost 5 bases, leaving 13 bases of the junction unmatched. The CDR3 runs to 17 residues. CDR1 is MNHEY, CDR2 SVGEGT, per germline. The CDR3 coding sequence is TGTGCCAGCAGTGCTCTAGCGGGCCTTGCACTTCAAGAGACCCAGTACTTC. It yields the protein CASSALAGLALQETQYF.

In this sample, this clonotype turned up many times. The CDR3 is CASYDRVDYGYTF. Here the CDR3 DNA reads TGTGCCAGCTACGACAGGGTAGACTATGGCTACACCTTC. The chain employs TRBV19 and TRBJ1-2; 7 bases match TRBD1. The germline V gene has CDR1 LNHDA and CDR2 SQIVND (reference sequence). The V and J ends lost 9 bases and 3 bases, in that order; junction bases with no gene match: 7. The CDR3 runs to 13 residues. Based on the CDR3 plus reference TRBV19 and TRBJ1-2, the full variable domain is DGGITQSPKYLFRKEGQNVTLSCEQNLNHDAMYWYRQDPGQGLRLIYYSQIVNDFQKGDIAEGYSVSREKKESFPLTVTSAQKNPTAFYLCASYDRVDYGYTFGSGTRLTVV.

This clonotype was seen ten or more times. CDR3 sequence reads: CASSLGWGDAPKEQFF. The CDR3 DNA is TGTGCCAGCAGCTTAGGGTGGGGGGACGCGCCTAAAGAGCAGTTCTTC. This chain links TRBV7-6 with TRBJ2-1; D possibly corresponds to TRBD2 (6 bases). The V end was cut by 1 base, the J end by 10 bases, with 20 bases between. CDR3 length equals 16 residues. Per the germline V gene, CDR1 is SGHVS and CDR2 is FNYEAQ.

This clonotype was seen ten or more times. This chain's CDR3 is CASSVGTAHYGYTF. CDR3 coding DNA: TGTGCCAGCAGCGTGGGGACAGCACACTATGGCTACACCTTC. The genes are TRBV7-9 and TRBJ1-2, with 7 bases that match TRBD1. CDR3 size: 14 residues. The germline CDR1 and CDR2 sequences are SEHNR and FQNEAQ (reference sequence). J gave up 3 bases and V 5 bases, and 6 bases lay outside the gene matches.

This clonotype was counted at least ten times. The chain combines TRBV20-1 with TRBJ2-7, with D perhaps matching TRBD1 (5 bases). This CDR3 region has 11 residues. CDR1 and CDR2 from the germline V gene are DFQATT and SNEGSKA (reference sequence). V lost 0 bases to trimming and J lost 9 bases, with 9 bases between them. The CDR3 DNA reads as TGCAGTGCTAGAGAAGGGGTAGGGCAGTACTTC. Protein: CSAREGVGQYF.

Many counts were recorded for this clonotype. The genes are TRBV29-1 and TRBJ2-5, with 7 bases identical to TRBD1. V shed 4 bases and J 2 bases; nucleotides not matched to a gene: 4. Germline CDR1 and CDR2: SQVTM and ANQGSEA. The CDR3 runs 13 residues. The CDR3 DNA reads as TGCAGCGTTGGGACAGGTGGACAAGAGACCCAGTACTTC. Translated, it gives CSVGTGGQETQYF. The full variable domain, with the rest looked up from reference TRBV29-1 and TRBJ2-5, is SAVISQKPSRDICQRGTSLTIQCQVDSQVTMMFWYRQQPGQSLTLIATANQGSEATYESGFVIDKFPISRPNLTFSTLTVSNMSPEDSSIYLCSVGTGGQETQYFGPGTRLLVL.

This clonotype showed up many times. CDR3 sequence: CASSLQRGISTDTQYF. Written as DNA, the CDR3 is TGTGCCAGCAGCCTCCAGCGGGGGATTAGCACAGATACGCAGTATTTT. The J gene is TRBJ2-3, the V gene TRBV11-2; TRBD2 aligns across 8 bases. The V segment lost 5 bases and the J segment 0 bases; nucleotides outside the gene matches: 7. The germline CDR1 and CDR2 sequences are SGHAT and FQNNGV. The CDR3 is made up of 16 amino acids.

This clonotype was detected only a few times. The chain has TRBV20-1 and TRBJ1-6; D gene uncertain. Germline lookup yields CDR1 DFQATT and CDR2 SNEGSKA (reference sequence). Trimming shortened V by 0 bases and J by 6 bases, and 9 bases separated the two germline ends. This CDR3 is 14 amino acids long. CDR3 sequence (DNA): TGCAGTGCTAGAGATCGGCGGTTTAATTCACCCCTCCACTTT. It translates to CSARDRRFNSPLHF.

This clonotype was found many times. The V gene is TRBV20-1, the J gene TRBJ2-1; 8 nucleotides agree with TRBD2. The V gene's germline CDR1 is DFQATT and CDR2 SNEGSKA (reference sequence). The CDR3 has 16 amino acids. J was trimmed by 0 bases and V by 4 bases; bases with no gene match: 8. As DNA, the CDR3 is TGCAGTGCTACTTCCCAGGCGGGGGGCTCCTACAATGAGCAGTTCTTC. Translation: CSATSQAGGSYNEQFF.

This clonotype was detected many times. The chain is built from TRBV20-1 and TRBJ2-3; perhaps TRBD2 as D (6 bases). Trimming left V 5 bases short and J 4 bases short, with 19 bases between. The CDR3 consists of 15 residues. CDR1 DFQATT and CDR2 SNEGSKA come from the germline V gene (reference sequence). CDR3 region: CSAARLGEVADTQYF. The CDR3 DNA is TGCAGTGCTGCCCGACTAGGAGAGGTGGCAGATACGCAGTATTTT.

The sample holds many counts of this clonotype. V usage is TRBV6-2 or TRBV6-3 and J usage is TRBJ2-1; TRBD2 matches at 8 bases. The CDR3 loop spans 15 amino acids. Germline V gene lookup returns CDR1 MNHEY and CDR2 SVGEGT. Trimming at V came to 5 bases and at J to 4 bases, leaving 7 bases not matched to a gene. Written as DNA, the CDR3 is TGTGCCAGCAGTCGGGGGGGGGCCGTGTACAATGAGCAGTTCTTC. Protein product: CASSRGGAVYNEQFF.

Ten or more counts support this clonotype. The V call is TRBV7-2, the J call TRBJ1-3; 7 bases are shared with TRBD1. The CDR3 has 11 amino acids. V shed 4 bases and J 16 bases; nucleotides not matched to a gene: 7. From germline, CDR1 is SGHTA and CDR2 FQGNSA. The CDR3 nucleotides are TGTGCCAGCAGCTATGGGACAGCCTATTATTTT. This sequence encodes CASSYGTAYYF.

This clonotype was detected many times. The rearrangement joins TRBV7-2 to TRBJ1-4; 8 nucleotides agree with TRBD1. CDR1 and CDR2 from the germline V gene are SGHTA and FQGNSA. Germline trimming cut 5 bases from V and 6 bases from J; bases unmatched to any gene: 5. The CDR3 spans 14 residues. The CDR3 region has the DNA TGTGCCAGCAGCCCCGACAGGGGCGATGAAAAACTGTTTTTT. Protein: CASSPDRGDEKLFF.